The entry below describes one TCR beta chain. Per the germline V gene, CDR1 is GTSNPN and CDR2 is SVGIG (reference sequence). The V and J ends lost 1 base and 4 bases, in that order; junction bases with no gene match: 3. The CDR3 has 14 amino acids. This entry belongs to a study of cytomegalovirus exposure and HLA in healthy donors. The PCR ran on 60 Vbeta and 13 Jbeta primers. TCRdb's copy holds only in-frame clones and misses some; the assay was immunoSEQ multiplex PCR. The sample records 70,000 to 95,000 clones, 76% being singletons. Input material: PBMCs. The chain links TRBV30 to TRBJ1-5, with 8 nucleotides matching TRBD1. This clonotype originated in a man younger than 45 in good health and CMV-seropositive. The CDR3 sequence is CAWSGDRGNQPQHF. In DNA, the CDR3 is TGTGCCTGGAGTGGTGACAGGGGTAATCAGCCCCAGCATTTT.